These 8 T cell receptor beta chains came from one sample sequenced in a study of blood T cell repertoires in COVID-19. The table came from immunoSEQ multiplex PCR; TCRdb's copy has only in-frame clones and leaves some out. The sample holds approximately 340,000 clones, 91% seen once. The sequenced material came from PBMCs or T cells enriched from blood (not recorded which). Receptors originate from a middle-aged woman who had been exposed to COVID-19.

The rearrangement joins TRBV28 to TRBJ1-3; possibly TRBD1 for D (6 bases). V gave up 3 bases and J gave up 0 bases, with 9 bases separating them. The germline CDR1 and CDR2 sequences are MDHEN and SYDVKM. This CDR3 has 15 amino acids. The CDR3 protein is CASSFQGPSGNTIYF. In DNA, the CDR3 is TGTGCCAGCAGTTTTCAGGGGCCCTCTGGAAACACCATATATTTT.

The V and J genes are TRBV19 and TRBJ1-5, with TRBD1 as a possible D gene (5 bases). Germline V gene data show CDR1 as LNHDA and CDR2 as SQIVND (reference sequence). The CDR3 contains 16 residues. V lost 3 bases and J lost 1, with 13 bases in between. CDR3 in DNA: TGTGCCAGTAGTATCCGCGGGGCAGTAAGCAATCAGCCCCAGCATTTT. Translating it yields CASSIRGAVSNQPQHF.

This chain links TRBV6-5 with TRBJ2-2; D gene uncertain. Trimming removed 5 bases from V and 3 bases from J, with 7 bases in between. The CDR3 spans 13 residues. CDR1 and CDR2 (germline): MNHEY, SVGAGI. The chain's CDR3 is CASSLQYTGELFF. CDR3 nucleotides: TGTGCCAGCAGTCTACAGTACACCGGGGAGCTGTTTTTT.

The gene calls are TRBV5-1 and TRBJ1-2; tentative D call: TRBD1 (6 bases). Per the germline V gene, CDR1 is SGHRS and CDR2 is YFSETQ. This CDR3 contains 14 residues. With 0 bases removed from V and 5 bases from J, the gap between germline ends came to 11 bases. The CDR3 protein is CASSLGQENYGYTF. The CDR3 region has the DNA TGCGCCAGCAGCTTGGGACAGGAGAATTATGGCTACACCTTC.

The chain employs TRBV5-1 and TRBJ2-5; D possibly corresponds to TRBD2 (6 bases). V dropped 6 bases and J dropped 0 bases, with 12 bases sitting between them. CDR1 is SGHRS, CDR2 YFSETQ, per germline. The CDR3 has 14 amino acids. CDR3 in amino acids: CASMRRGHQETQYF. The CDR3 bases are TGCGCCAGCATGAGGCGGGGCCACCAAGAGACCCAGTACTTC.

The CDR3 nucleotides read TGTGCCAGCAGCGCAGGACAGGGGGAAAACTATGGCTACACCTTC. It translates to CASSAGQGENYGYTF. This chain connects TRBV2 to TRBJ1-2; 10 positions agree with TRBD1. This CDR3 contains 15 residues. CDR1 is SNHLY, CDR2 FYNNEI, per germline. The V segment lost 6 bases and the J segment 2 bases; nucleotides outside the gene matches: 6.

The V and J genes are TRBV5-1 and TRBJ1-2; D unresolved. Trimming removed 1 base at V and 4 bases at J, with 11 bases between. Looked up from germline, CDR1 is SGHRS and CDR2 is YFSETQ. This CDR3 region has 14 residues. The CDR3 coding sequence is TGCGCCAGCAGCTTGAACAGCTACTCCTATGGCTACACCTTC. Translating gives CASSLNSYSYGYTF.

The rearrangement links TRBV3-1 (or the pseudogene TRBV3-2) to TRBJ1-1; the D is unclear. The V end lost 1 base, the J end lost 1 base, and 7 bases lay between the germline ends. This CDR3 region has 14 residues. Germline loops: CDR1 LGHDT, CDR2 YNNKEL (reference sequence). The CDR3 bases are TGTGCCAGCAGCCAAGGCTACAGGAACACTGAAGCTTTCTTT. This encodes CASSQGYRNTEAFF.